Following are 16 T cell receptor beta chains from one sample sequenced in a study of blood T cell repertoires in COVID-19. Sequencing was performed with immunoSEQ multiplex PCR; in TCRdb, only in-frame clones are kept and a portion is missing. The table has about 75,000 clones, 87% seen once. The sample consisted of peripheral blood. These receptors were obtained from a woman aged 45-59 years with acute or convalescent COVID-19.

The V and J genes are TRBV11-3 and TRBJ1-2; 11 bases are a match to TRBD1. Germline V CDR1 and CDR2: SGHNT, YENEEA. J lost 6 bases, V lost 3 bases, and 15 bases had no gene match. The CDR3 has 18 residues. CDR3 sequence (DNA): TGTGCCAGCAGCTTTCCCCGGACAGGGGGCTTATTAAACCATGGCTACACCTTC. Its protein is CASSFPRTGGLLNHGYTF.

The V gene is TRBV6-4, the J gene TRBJ1-3; D might be TRBD1 (5 bases). The V gene's germline CDR1 is MRHNA and CDR2 SNTAGT. Trimming removed 4 bases at V and 0 bases at J, with 10 bases between. The CDR3 consists of 15 residues. Here the CDR3 reads CASSGTQSSGNTIYF. The CDR3 region has the DNA TGTGCCAGCAGTGGGACACAGAGCTCTGGAAACACCATATATTTT.

This chain connects TRBV19 to TRBJ1-2; D uncertain. The V gene lost 2 bases and the J gene lost 5 bases, with 12 bases spanning the gap. Germline lookup yields CDR1 LNHDA and CDR2 SQIVND (reference sequence). The CDR3 is 14 residues long. The CDR3 here is CASSITARSYGYTF. The CDR3 DNA follows: TGTGCCAGTAGTATAACAGCCAGGTCGTATGGCTACACCTTC.

The chain has TRBV12-3 or TRBV12-4 and TRBJ1-6; D is unresolved. The CDR3 consists of 12 residues. The ends were cut back, 3 bases at V and 9 bases at J, with 6 bases in the middle. The CDR3 DNA is TGTGCCAGCAGTTTCCCGGGTTCACCCCTCCACTTT. Amino acid sequence: CASSFPGSPLHF.

This rearrangement joins TRBV7-8 to TRBJ1-5; possible D gene TRBD1, 5 bases. The germline V gene encodes CDR1 SGHVS and CDR2 FQNEAQ. This CDR3 contains 13 residues. V was cut by 2 bases and J by 7 bases, with 9 bases left in between. The CDR3 coding sequence is TGTGCCAGCAGCTTACAGGGAGGCCAGCCCCAGCATTTT. Translated: CASSLQGGQPQHF. The variable domain in full, with the rest retrieved from reference TRBV7-8 and TRBJ1-5, is GAGVSQSPRYKVAKRGQDVALRCDPISGHVSLFWYQQALGQGPEFLTYFQNEAQLDKSGLPSDRFFAERPEGSVSTLKIQRTQQEDSAVYLCASSLQGGQPQHFGDGTRLSIL.

This chain uses TRBV5-8 with TRBJ1-4, with a weak D call TRBD1 (6 bases). This CDR3 spans 16 amino acids. In germline, CDR1 is SGHTS, CDR2 YDEGEE. Trimming removed 4 bases from V and 0 bases from J, with 13 bases in between. As DNA, the CDR3 is TGTGCCAGCAGCACCGTACAGGGCACAACTAATGAAAAACTGTTTTTT. Residues: CASSTVQGTTNEKLFF.

The chain recombines TRBV7-2 with TRBJ2-7, with 10 bases matching TRBD2. Germline values: CDR1 SGHTA, CDR2 FQGNSA. Germline trimming cut 4 bases from V and 7 bases from J; bases unmatched to any gene: 10. The CDR3 extends over 15 amino acids. The CDR3 nucleotides read TGTGCCAGCAGCTCAAGCGGGAGGGCCTCGTGGGAGCAGTACTTC. It translates to CASSSSGRASWEQYF.

J is TRBJ1-1 and V is TRBV7-3; possibly TRBD1 for D (6 bases). Germline values: CDR1 SGHTA, CDR2 FQGTGA. There are 13 residues in the CDR3. The V end lost 5 bases, the J end lost 4 bases, and 11 bases lay between the germline ends. The DNA for the CDR3 is TGTGCCAGCAGCGAAACAGGGACCACTGAAGCTTTCTTT. Its protein is CASSETGTTEAFF.

V and J are TRBV11-2 and TRBJ2-7; D may be TRBD2 (6 bases). The CDR3 has 13 residues. Trimming shortened V by 5 bases and J by 4 bases, and 12 bases separated the two germline ends. CDR1 and CDR2 from the germline V gene are SGHAT and FQNNGV. The CDR3 loop reads CASSPGRGYEQYF. The CDR3 DNA sequence: TGTGCCAGCAGCCCCGGCCGGGGGTACGAGCAGTACTTC.

This clone was found a few times. The genes are TRBV14 and TRBJ1-3; 8 nucleotides align to TRBD1. This CDR3 region has 15 residues. Trimming removed 5 bases from V and 7 bases from J; junction bases left unmatched: 10. Germline V gene sequence: CDR1 SGHDN, CDR2 FVKESK. The CDR3 region is CASSATGTGQNTIYF. The CDR3, as DNA: TGTGCCAGCAGCGCAACCGGGACAGGTCAGAACACCATATATTTT.

The chain combines TRBV3-1 (or the pseudogene TRBV3-2) with TRBJ1-4; 10 bases are shared with TRBD1. Germline-derived CDR1 and CDR2 are LGHDT and YNNKEL (reference sequence). This CDR3 has 15 residues. Trimming cost V 3 bases and J 6 bases; bases outside gene matches: 4. Here the CDR3 DNA reads TGTGCCAGCAGCCAGGGACAGGGGTTTTATGAAAAACTGTTTTTT. Its translation is CASSQGQGFYEKLFF.

This clone was detected a few times. The rearrangement links TRBV11-2 to TRBJ1-4; the match to TRBD1 covers 10 bases. The J segment lost 7 bases and the V segment lost 7 bases, leaving 3 bases of the junction unmatched. In germline, CDR1 is SGHAT, CDR2 FQNNGV. This CDR3 comprises 13 residues. DNA for the CDR3: TGTGCCAGCACCCGGACAGGGGGTGAAAAACTGTTTTTT. This encodes CASTRTGGEKLFF.

CDR3 coding DNA: TGTGCCAGCAGCTGGTTGGGACTAGCGTCCACCGGGGAGCTGTTTTTT. It encodes CASSWLGLASTGELFF. The V gene is TRBV7-9, the J gene TRBJ2-2; 10 positions match TRBD2. CDR1 and CDR2 from the germline V gene are SEHNR and FQNEAQ (reference sequence). The CDR3 is made up of 16 amino acids. The trim removed 4 bases at V and 4 bases at J, leaving 6 bases unmatched.

This sequence joins TRBV2 and TRBJ2-3; TRBD1 agrees at 8 bases. The CDR3 runs 13 residues. Losses at the gene ends were 7 bases for V and 4 bases for J; bases not matched to a gene: 4. Germline assignment: CDR1 SNHLY and CDR2 FYNNEI. The CDR3 protein is CASTQGAADTQYF. The CDR3 DNA sequence: TGTGCCAGCACTCAGGGGGCCGCAGATACGCAGTATTTT.

The chain joins TRBV6-5 to TRBJ2-7; weak D call: TRBD2 (6 bases). The CDR3 is 14 amino acids. V lost 5 bases, J lost 1 base, and 12 bases lay in between. Germline CDR1 reads MNHEY; CDR2 reads SVGAGI. The CDR3 protein is CASSREDYSYEQYF. CDR3 sequence (DNA): TGTGCCAGCAGTCGTGAGGACTATTCCTACGAGCAGTACTTC.

The rearrangement links TRBV5-8 to TRBJ1-3; unclear D gene. Germline V lookup: CDR1 SGHTS, CDR2 YDEGEE. V shed 5 bases and J shed 3 bases, with 15 bases lying between them. This CDR3 is 15 amino acids long. In nucleotides, the CDR3 is TGTGCCAGCAGTTCCCAAGCGGCGTTTGGAAACACCATATATTTT. Protein sequence: CASSSQAAFGNTIYF.